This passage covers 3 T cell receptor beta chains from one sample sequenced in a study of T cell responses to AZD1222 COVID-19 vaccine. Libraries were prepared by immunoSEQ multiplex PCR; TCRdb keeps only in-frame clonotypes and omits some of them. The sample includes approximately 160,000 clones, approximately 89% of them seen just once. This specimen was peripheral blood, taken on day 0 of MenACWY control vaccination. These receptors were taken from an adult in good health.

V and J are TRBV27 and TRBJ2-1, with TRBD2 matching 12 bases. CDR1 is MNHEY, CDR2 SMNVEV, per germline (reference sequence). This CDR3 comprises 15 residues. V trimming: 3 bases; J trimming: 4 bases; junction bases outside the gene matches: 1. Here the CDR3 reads CASSLGTSGYNEQFF. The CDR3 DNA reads TGTGCCAGCAGTTTGGGGACTAGCGGGTACAATGAGCAGTTCTTC.

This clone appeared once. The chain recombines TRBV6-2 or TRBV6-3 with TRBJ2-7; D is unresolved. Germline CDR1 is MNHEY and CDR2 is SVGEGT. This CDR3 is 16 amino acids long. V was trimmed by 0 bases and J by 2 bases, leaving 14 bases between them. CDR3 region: CASSYSGTTSPYEQYF. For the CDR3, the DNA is TGTGCCAGCAGTTACTCCGGAACCACGTCCCCCTACGAGCAGTACTTC.

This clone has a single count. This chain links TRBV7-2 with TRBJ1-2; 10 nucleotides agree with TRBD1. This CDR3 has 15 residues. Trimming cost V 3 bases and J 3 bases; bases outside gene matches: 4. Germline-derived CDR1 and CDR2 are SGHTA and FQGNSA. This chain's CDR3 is CASSLTGGLDYGYTF. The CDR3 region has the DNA TGTGCCAGCAGCTTGACAGGGGGCTTGGACTATGGCTACACCTTC.